The subject of this entry is one TCR beta chain. This clonotype was seen only a few times. Its antigen remains undetermined. Per-nucleotide qualities are absent, and no much larger clonotype sits a single base away. V is pruned by 5 bases and J by 8 bases, leaving 15 bases of the junction without a gene match. From the cysteine through the phenylalanine, the CDR3 covers 16 amino acids. Only CDR3 DNA remains: 48 bases, in frame from the first base. Libraries were built with 5' RACE. The sample was run on an Illumina HiSeq 2500. A second PCR of about 7 to 12 cycles was run with a J-beta primer mix and a sample-barcoded 5' primer. A unique molecular identifier was introduced onto each TCR beta cDNA molecule by a template-switch 5' adaptor carrying 12 random nucleotides. Each sample yielded at least 2.5 million CDR3-containing paired-end reads. All of the RNA was converted into first-strand cDNA using the Mint cDNA synthesis kit, with a TRBC-specific oligonucleotide serving as the primer. After uracil-DNA glycosylase treatment, a first 18-cycle PCR used universal primers M1SS and BC2_uni_R on all cDNA. Turning to the authors' computational methods: For normalization, 1 million high-quality reads were randomly selected from each sample, with every read carrying a distinct molecular identifier. Reads sharing molecular identifiers were discarded rather than binned into consensus sequences. MiTCR, with a Q25 quality threshold and the strictest error-elimination algorithm, was used for CDR3 identification, clonotype clustering and error correction. A nonparametric unseen species model with Euler transformation was used to estimate lower-bound total TCR beta diversity. TCRdb cleaned the public reads at Q25 with fastp, built clones with MiXCR and kept in-frame beta chains. Every distinct CDR3 protein forms one entry, paired with its most common genes and DNA. What appears here as the V and J calls and clone size reflects TCRdb's work, not the paper's. The sample table lists around 870,000 distinct CDR3 sequences, more than 25% of them with a count of one. Of the sample, roughly a sixth is held by the ten largest clones.

The entry originates in a study of blood T cells in healthy people across ages (dated by TCRdb to between 2015 and 2017). Describing the broader study: In model experiments, template switching captured about one uniquely barcoded TCR beta cDNA molecule for every two T cells. The study measured age-related changes in TCR beta repertoire diversity using deep sequencing normalized with unique cDNA molecular identifiers. The donors were split into four age groups: young (average about 16 years), middle-aged (roughly 42), aged (roughly 68) and long-lived (roughly 88). Donors of different ages were randomly distributed across sequencing lanes to avoid experimental bias. Two additional independent replicas of 1 million unique cDNA reads from the same blood draw were analyzed for two donors (one aged 18 to 30 and one aged 80 or older). The full study reports these points: Compared with the aged group, the long-lived group had more naive CD4+ T cells, fewer expanded clones and increased TCR diversity, a pattern suggesting age selection. Estimates of total diversity based on one million sequenced T cells were regarded as lower bounds and as underestimates. Bulk unsorted PBMC profiling prevented conclusive comparison of naive and antigen-experienced compartments. Observed TCR beta diversity per million T cells fell roughly linearly with age, and a significant reduction was already apparent by age around 44. A strong correlation was found between observed TCR beta diversity and the percentage of naive T cells measured by flow cytometry. The CMV infection status of donors was not known, potentially confounding age-related changes in expanded clonotypes.

Donors were a few dozen systemically healthy Caucasian individuals from Russia aged 6 to 90 years. Around 10 milliliters of peripheral blood were drawn from each donor into EDTA-treated Vacutainer tubes. Ficoll-Paque density-gradient centrifugation was used to isolate PBMCs, with at least 7 million per sample. Total RNA, at least 6 micrograms per sample, was extracted from PBMCs with Trizol reagent. Naive CD45RAhigh/CD27high T cell percentages were measured by flow cytometry on a PBMC aliquot from every donor. The sample comprised blood. The sequence was obtained from a woman over 75 in good health. The chain is encoded by TRBV12-3 or TRBV12-4 joined to TRBJ1-2; the junction holds 9 bases that match TRBD1. The CDR3 has the sequence CASSIQGAGSSGGYTF. The sequence in DNA is TGTGCCAGCAGTATACAGGGGGCAGGTTCTAGCGGGGGCTACACCTTC.